This entry features one T cell receptor (beta chain) sequence. This CDR3 contains 17 residues. V was pared by 5 bases and J by 2 bases, with 7 bases of the junction left unmatched. Germline-derived CDR1 and CDR2 are SGHTA and FQGNSA. Method: immunoSEQ multiplex PCR; TCRdb's copy keeps in-frame clones and lacks some. The sample holds around 20,000 clones, 95% to 98% seen once. Cells defined as naive were viable CD3+CD4+ or CD3+CD8+ and CCR7+CD45RA+CD45RO-CD95-CD27+CD28+. This entry belongs to a study of T cells after posttransplantation cyclophosphamide. The chain combines TRBV7-2 with TRBJ2-2; TRBD2 matches at 11 bases. The clonotype was recovered from a man between 40 and 49 years old in good health, CMV-negative, and a related stem cell transplant donor. Sequenced: naive CD4+ T cells sorted from PBMCs. CDR3 nucleotides: TGTGCCAGCAGCACCGCGGGACTAGCGGAAAACACCGGGGAGCTGTTTTTT. Translating it yields CASSTAGLAENTGELFF.